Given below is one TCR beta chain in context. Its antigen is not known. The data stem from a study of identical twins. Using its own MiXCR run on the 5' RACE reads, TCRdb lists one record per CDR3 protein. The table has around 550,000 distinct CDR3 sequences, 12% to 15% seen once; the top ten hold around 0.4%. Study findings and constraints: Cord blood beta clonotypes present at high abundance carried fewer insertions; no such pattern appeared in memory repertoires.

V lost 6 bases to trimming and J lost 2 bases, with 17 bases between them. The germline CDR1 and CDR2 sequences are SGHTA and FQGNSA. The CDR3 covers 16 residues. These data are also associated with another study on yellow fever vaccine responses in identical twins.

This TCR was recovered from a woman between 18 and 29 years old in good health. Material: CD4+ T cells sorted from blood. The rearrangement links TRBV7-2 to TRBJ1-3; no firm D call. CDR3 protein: CASSPRDPLPGNTIYF. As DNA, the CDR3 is TGTGCCAGCAGTCCTCGGGATCCTCTTCCTGGAAACACCATATATTTT.